This T cell receptor beta chain was sequenced in a study of regulatory T cells in long-lasting Graves disease. CDR3 length: 14 amino acids. The germline V gene has CDR1 MDHEN and CDR2 SYDVKM. V lost 3 bases, J lost 4 bases, and 4 bases stayed unmatched. This clonotype was counted at least ten times. Time point here: newly diagnosed GD, antithyroid drugs for less than 3 months. PBMC-derived RNA was used for the TCR library. According to the study, TCR beta libraries were built with iRepertoire HTBI primers and CDR3-region Arm-PCR. TCRdb analysed the multiplex PCR reads with MiXCR anew, one entry per CDR3 protein. The sample lists 550,000 or so distinct CDR3 sequences; 12% were seen once. The sample was also linked to a second study, of T cells in Graves' hyperthyroidism and ophthalmopathy.

This sequence joins TRBV28 and TRBJ2-3; 7 nucleotides agree with TRBD2. Specimen: peripheral blood mononuclear cells (PBMCs), collected at new diagnosis, from a patient treated with antithyroid drugs. The TCR comes from a woman aged 25 to 45 with Graves disease. Here the CDR3 reads CASSLRGGPDTQYF. CDR3 bases: TGTGCCAGCAGTTTGCGGGGAGGGCCAGATACGCAGTATTTT.